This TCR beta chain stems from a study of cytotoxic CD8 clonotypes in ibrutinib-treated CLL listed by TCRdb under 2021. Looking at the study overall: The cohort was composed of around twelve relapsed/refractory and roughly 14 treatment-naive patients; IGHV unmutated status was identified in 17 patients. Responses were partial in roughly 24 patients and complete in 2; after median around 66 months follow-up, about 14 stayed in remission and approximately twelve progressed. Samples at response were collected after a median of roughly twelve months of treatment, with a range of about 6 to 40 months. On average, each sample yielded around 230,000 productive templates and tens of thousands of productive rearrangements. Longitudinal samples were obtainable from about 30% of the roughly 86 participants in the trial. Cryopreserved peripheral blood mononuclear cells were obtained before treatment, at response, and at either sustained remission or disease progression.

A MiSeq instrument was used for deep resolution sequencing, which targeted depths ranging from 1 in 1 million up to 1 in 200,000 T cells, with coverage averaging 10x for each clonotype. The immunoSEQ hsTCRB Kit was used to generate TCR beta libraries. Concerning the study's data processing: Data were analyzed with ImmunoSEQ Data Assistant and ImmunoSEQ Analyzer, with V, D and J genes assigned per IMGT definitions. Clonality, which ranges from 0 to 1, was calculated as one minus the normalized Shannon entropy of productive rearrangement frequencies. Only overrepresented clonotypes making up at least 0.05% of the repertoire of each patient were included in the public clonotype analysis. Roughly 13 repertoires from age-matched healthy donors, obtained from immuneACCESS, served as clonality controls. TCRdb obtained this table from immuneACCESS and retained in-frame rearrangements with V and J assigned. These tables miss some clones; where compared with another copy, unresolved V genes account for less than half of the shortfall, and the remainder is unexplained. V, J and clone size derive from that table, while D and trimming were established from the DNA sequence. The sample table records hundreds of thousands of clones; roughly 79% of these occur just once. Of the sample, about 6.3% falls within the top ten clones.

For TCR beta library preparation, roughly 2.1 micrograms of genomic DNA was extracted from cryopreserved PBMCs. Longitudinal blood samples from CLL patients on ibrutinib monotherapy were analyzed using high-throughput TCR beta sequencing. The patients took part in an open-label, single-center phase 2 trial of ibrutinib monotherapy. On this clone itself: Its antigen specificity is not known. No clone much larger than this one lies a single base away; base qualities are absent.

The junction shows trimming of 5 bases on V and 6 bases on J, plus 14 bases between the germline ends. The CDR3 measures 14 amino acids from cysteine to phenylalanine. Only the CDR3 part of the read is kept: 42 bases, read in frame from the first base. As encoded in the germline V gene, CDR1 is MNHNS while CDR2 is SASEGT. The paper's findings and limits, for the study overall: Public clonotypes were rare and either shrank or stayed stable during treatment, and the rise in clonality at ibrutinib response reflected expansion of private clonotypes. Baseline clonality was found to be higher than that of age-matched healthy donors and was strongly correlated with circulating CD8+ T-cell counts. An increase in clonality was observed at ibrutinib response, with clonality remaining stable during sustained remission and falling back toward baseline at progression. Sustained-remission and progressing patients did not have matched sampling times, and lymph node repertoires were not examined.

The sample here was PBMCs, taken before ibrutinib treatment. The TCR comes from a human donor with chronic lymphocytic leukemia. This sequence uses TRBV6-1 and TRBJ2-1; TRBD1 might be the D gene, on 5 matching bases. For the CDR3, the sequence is CASSSFGRVNEQFF. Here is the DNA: TGTGCCAGCAGTTCCTTCGGCAGGGTCAATGAGCAGTTCTTC.